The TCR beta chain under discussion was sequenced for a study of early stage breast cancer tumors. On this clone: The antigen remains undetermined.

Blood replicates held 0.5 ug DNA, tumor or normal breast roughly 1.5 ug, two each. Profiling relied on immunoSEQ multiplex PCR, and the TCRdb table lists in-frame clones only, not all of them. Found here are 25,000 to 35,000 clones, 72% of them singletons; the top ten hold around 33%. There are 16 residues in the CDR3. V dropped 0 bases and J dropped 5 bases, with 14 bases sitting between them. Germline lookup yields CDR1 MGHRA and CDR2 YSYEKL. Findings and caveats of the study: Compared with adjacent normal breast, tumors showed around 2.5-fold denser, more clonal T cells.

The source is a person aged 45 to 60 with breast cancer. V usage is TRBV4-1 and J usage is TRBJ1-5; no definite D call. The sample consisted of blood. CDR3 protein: CASSQDRLHGDQPQHF. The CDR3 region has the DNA TGCGCCAGCAGCCAAGATAGGCTTCACGGGGATCAGCCCCAGCATTTT.